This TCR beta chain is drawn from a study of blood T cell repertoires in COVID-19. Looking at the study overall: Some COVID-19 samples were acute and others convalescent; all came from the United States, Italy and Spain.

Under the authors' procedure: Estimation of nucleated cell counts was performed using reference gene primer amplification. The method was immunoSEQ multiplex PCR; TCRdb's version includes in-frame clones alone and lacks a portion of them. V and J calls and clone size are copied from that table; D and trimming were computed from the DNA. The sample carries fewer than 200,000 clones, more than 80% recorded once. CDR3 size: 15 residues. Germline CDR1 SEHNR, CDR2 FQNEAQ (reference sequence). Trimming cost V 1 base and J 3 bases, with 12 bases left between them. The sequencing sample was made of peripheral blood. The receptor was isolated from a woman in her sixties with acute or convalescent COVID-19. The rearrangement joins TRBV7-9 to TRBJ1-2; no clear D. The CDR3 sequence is CASSLDGRGHYGYTF. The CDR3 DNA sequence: TGTGCCAGCAGCTTAGACGGTAGAGGGCACTATGGCTACACCTTC.